This passage covers 20 T cell receptor beta chains from one sample sequenced in a study of blood T cell repertoires in COVID-19. Assay used: immunoSEQ multiplex PCR; TCRdb lists only in-frame clones, some missing. The sample contains roughly 60,000 clones, roughly four fifths of which appear only once. The sample consisted of peripheral blood. The receptor set was obtained from a man older than 75 with COVID-19, enrolled during active disease.

This chain connects TRBV5-5 to TRBJ2-5; 11 nucleotides align to TRBD2. The V and J ends lost 3 bases and 5 bases, in that order; junction bases with no gene match: 12. This CDR3 has 17 amino acids. Germline V CDR1 and CDR2: SGHKS, YYEKEE (reference sequence). The chain's CDR3 is CASSSSWTSGLGETQYF. As DNA, the CDR3 is TGTGCCAGCAGCTCCTCCTGGACTAGCGGGTTGGGTGAGACCCAGTACTTC.

V usage is TRBV6-5 and J usage is TRBJ1-1; TRBD1 agrees at 7 bases. Germline CDR1 reads MNHEY; CDR2 reads SVGAGI. This CDR3 is built from 15 residues. Germline trimming cut 2 bases from V and 4 bases from J; bases unmatched to any gene: 7. The CDR3 is CASSYGLEGATEAFF. The CDR3 region has the DNA TGTGCCAGCAGTTACGGGCTGGAGGGGGCCACTGAAGCTTTCTTT.

This chain connects TRBV9 to TRBJ2-7; TRBD1 is a possible D gene (5 bases). Germline V gene lookup returns CDR1 SGDLS and CDR2 YYNGEE. The germline V and J ends were trimmed by 9 bases and 5 bases, with 15 bases remaining between them. This CDR3 has 12 amino acids. CDR3 sequence reads: CATISGSDEQYV. The CDR3 region has the DNA TGTGCCACTATCTCAGGGTCGGACGAGCAGTACGTC.

This rearrangement joins TRBV15 to TRBJ2-3; the D is unclear. The CDR3 contains 15 residues. Germline V gene lookup returns CDR1 LNHNV and CDR2 YYDKDF (reference sequence). Trimming stripped 1 base from V and 2 bases from J, with 10 bases between. CDR3 amino acids: CATSRVRVSTDTQYF. In DNA, the CDR3 is TGTGCCACCAGCAGAGTTCGGGTGTCCACAGATACGCAGTATTTT.

This clone was observed once. CDR3: CASSLGGQGGSGYTF. The CDR3 nucleotides are TGTGCCAGCAGCTTAGGGGGACAGGGAGGTAGTGGCTACACCTTC. The rearrangement links TRBV7-8 to TRBJ1-2, with 9 bases identical to TRBD1. V lost 1 base, J lost 7 bases, and 7 bases stayed unmatched. The length of the CDR3 is 15 residues. Per the germline V gene, CDR1 is SGHVS and CDR2 is FQNEAQ.

The chain links TRBV28 to TRBJ1-6; a weak D match, TRBD1 (5 bases). V was clipped by 5 bases and J by 5 bases, with 16 bases between them. The CDR3 is 16 residues long. CDR1 is MDHEN, CDR2 SYDVKM, per germline. Here the CDR3 reads CASSGAGGYNNSPLHF. The CDR3 DNA reads as TGTGCCAGCAGTGGGGCGGGGGGGTATAATAATTCACCCCTCCACTTT. Full variable domain (rest looked up from reference TRBV28 and TRBJ1-6): DVKVTQSSRYLVKRTGEKVFLECVQDMDHENMFWYRQDPGLGLRLIYFSYDVKMKEKGDIPEGYSVSREKKERFSLILESASTNQTSMYLCASSGAGGYNNSPLHFGNGTRLTVT.

This clone was detected once. The rearrangement joins TRBV15 to TRBJ1-4, with TRBD1 as a possible D gene (6 bases). V dropped 0 bases and J dropped 3 bases, with 8 bases sitting between them. The CDR3 has 15 residues. Germline assignment: CDR1 LNHNV and CDR2 YYDKDF (reference sequence). As DNA, the CDR3 is TGTGCCACCAGCAGAGATGGGACATCTAATGAAAAACTGTTTTTT. Translating gives CATSRDGTSNEKLFF.

This chain uses TRBV30 with TRBJ1-5; D unresolved. V lost 4 bases and J 2 bases, leaving 6 bases between the germline ends. Germline CDR1 GTSNPN, CDR2 SVGIG (reference sequence). The CDR3 consists of 12 residues. As DNA, the CDR3 is TGTGCCTGGAAATCGGGCAATCAGCCCCAGCATTTT. Encoded protein: CAWKSGNQPQHF. The variable domain in full, with the rest retrieved from reference TRBV30 and TRBJ1-5, is SQTIHQWPATLVQPVGSPLSLECTVEGTSNPNLYWYRQAAGRGLQLLFYSVGIGQISSEVPQNLSASRPQDRQFILSSKKLLLSDSGFYLCAWKSGNQPQHFGDGTRLSIL.

Only a few counts were recorded for this clone. This chain links TRBV2 with TRBJ1-4; D not resolved. Germline loops: CDR1 SNHLY, CDR2 FYNNEI. CDR3 length: 15 residues. Trimming removed 8 bases at V and 0 bases at J, with 13 bases between. CDR3 protein: CASRYLQATNEKLFF. The CDR3 bases are TGTGCCAGCCGTTACCTCCAGGCAACTAATGAAAAACTGTTTTTT.

The chain uses TRBV24-1 and TRBJ2-2; 7 positions match TRBD1. J gave up 5 bases and V 1 base, and 0 bases lay outside the gene matches. Germline lookup yields CDR1 KGHDR and CDR2 SFDVKD. The CDR3 sequence is 14 residues long. In nucleotides, the CDR3 is TGTGCCACCAGTGATTTACAGGGGACCGGGGAGCTGTTTTTT. This translates into CATSDLQGTGELFF.

This chain uses TRBV11-2 with TRBJ2-1; TRBD2 matches 9 bases. This CDR3 spans 15 amino acids. V shed 5 bases, J shed 7 bases, and the junction held 9 bases outside the gene matches. The germline gives CDR1 SGHAT, CDR2 FQNNGV. The CDR3 DNA reads TGTGCCAGCAGCCCCAGCGGGAGGAAAGGAAATGAGCAGTTCTTC. Encoded protein: CASSPSGRKGNEQFF.

The rearrangement joins TRBV10-1 to TRBJ1-1; 10 positions agree with TRBD1. The CDR3 runs to 15 residues. The J segment lost 3 bases and the V segment lost 6 bases, leaving 7 bases of the junction unmatched. The germline V gene has CDR1 WNHNN and CDR2 SYGVQD (reference sequence). CDR3 bases: TGCGCCAGCAGCGCGCGGACAGGGGGTTACACTGAAGCTTTCTTT. Translated, it gives CASSARTGGYTEAFF.

Sample share makes this clone medium-sized. This chain links TRBV28 with TRBJ1-3, with no clear D. The CDR3 contains 15 residues. V was shortened by 6 bases and J by 2 bases, with 14 bases between the two germline ends. Germline CDR1 reads MDHEN; CDR2 reads SYDVKM. The CDR3 DNA sequence: TGTGCCAGCAGCCTCCCGCGGGAGGCTGGAAACACCATATATTTT. This codes for CASSLPREAGNTIYF.

The chain has TRBV18 and TRBJ1-4; D uncertain. The germline gives CDR1 KGHSH, CDR2 LQKENI. V shed 2 bases and J shed 5 bases, with 12 bases lying between them. The CDR3 extends over 15 amino acids. The CDR3 DNA follows: TGTGCCAGCTCACCAAGACGCGGAGAGAATGAAAAACTGTTTTTT. Translating it yields CASSPRRGENEKLFF.

In its sample, this clone was seen once. The chain joins TRBV7-2 to TRBJ2-2; D remains ambiguous. Between the trimmed V and J ends, which lost 6 bases and 1 base, there was a span of 12 bases. The CDR3 length is 15 residues. The germline V gene encodes CDR1 SGHTA and CDR2 FQGNSA. The CDR3 spells CASRSRLMNTGELFF. CDR3 sequence (DNA): TGTGCCAGCAGATCCCGACTGATGAACACCGGGGAGCTGTTTTTT.

V gene TRBV30 combines with J gene TRBJ1-5; 12 bases map to TRBD1. CDR1 GTSNPN and CDR2 SVGIG come from the germline V gene (reference sequence). This CDR3 comprises 15 residues. V was clipped by 1 base and J by 7 bases; unmatched bases: 5. The CDR3 protein is CAWSGDRGPEQPQHF. CDR3 DNA sequence: TGTGCCTGGAGTGGGGACAGGGGGCCGGAGCAGCCCCAGCATTTT.

To note about this clone: Mismatch with germline at one junction end may stem from a read error. The chain links TRBV14 to TRBJ1-3, with D possibly TRBD1 on 5 matching bases. Germline V gene sequence: CDR1 SGHDN, CDR2 FVKESK. The CDR3 totals 14 residues. The CDR3 bases are TGTGCCAGCACCCAAGGGGCTACTGGAAACACCATATATTTT. Its translation is CASTQGATGNTIYF.

This clone was recorded a few times. The V call is TRBV6-5, the J call TRBJ1-5; no definite D call. Germline CDR1 and CDR2: MNHEY and SVGAGI. Trimming pared 0 bases from V and 9 bases from J, leaving 9 bases between. This CDR3 comprises 13 residues. DNA for the CDR3: TGTGCCAGCAGTTACTCGAATTCGGGGCCCCAGCATTTT. Amino acids: CASSYSNSGPQHF.

The J gene is TRBJ2-1, the V gene TRBV24-1; weak D call: TRBD2 (5 bases). The ends were cut back, 5 bases at V and 10 bases at J, with 29 bases in the middle. This CDR3 spans 18 amino acids. Looked up from germline, CDR1 is KGHDR and CDR2 is SFDVKD. This CDR3 is CATSAPKGDQNLGGEQFF. In DNA, the CDR3 is TGTGCCACCAGTGCCCCAAAGGGAGATCAAAATCTCGGAGGCGAGCAGTTCTTC.

This clone was seen a handful of times. This sequence joins TRBV6-5 and TRBJ1-3, with D perhaps TRBD1 (5 bases). This CDR3 spans 14 amino acids. V lost 6 bases and J 8 bases, leaving 17 bases between the germline ends. CDR1 MNHEY and CDR2 SVGAGI come from the germline V gene. The DNA for the CDR3 is TGTGCCAGCAGCCCGGGCCCCGGGGGGGACACCATATATTTT. This encodes CASSPGPGGDTIYF.